One sample yielded the 3 T cell receptor beta chains listed below, sequenced in a study of blood T cell repertoires in COVID-19. Sequenced by immunoSEQ multiplex PCR; TCRdb stores in-frame clones only, minus some. The data hold approximately 60,000 clones, with roughly 85% observed a single time. Material for sequencing was peripheral blood. Every receptor here comes from a human donor in a cohort sampled during active COVID-19.

The chain recombines TRBV5-6 with TRBJ1-2; 8 nucleotides agree with TRBD1. The CDR3 has 15 amino acids. The germline gives CDR1 SGHDT, CDR2 YYEEEE. Trimming took 0 bases from V and 3 from J; bases not matched to a gene: 4. CDR3 bases: TGTGCCAGCAGCTTGGAAGGGACAGGTCACTATGGCTACACCTTC. Translation: CASSLEGTGHYGYTF. Full variable domain (remainder filled in from reference TRBV5-6 and TRBJ1-2): DAGVTQSPTHLIKTRGQQVTLRCSPKSGHDTVSWYQQALGQGPQFIFQYYEEEERQRGNFPDRFSGHQFPNYSSELNVNALLLGDSALYLCASSLEGTGHYGYTFGSGTRLTVV.

This clone appeared a few times. The chain links TRBV9 to TRBJ2-7; 12 bases are shared with TRBD2. Per germline, CDR1 SGDLS and CDR2 YYNGEE. The V segment lost 3 bases and the J segment 2 bases; nucleotides outside the gene matches: 6. This CDR3 comprises 16 residues. CDR3 DNA: TGTGCCAGCAGCGCCGATCGACTAGCGGGGGCCTACGAGCAGTACTTC. It encodes CASSADRLAGAYEQYF.

This clone was observed a few times. In DNA, the CDR3 is TGTGCCAGCAGAGCTAGCCTGTTTAGCGGGGGCCAAGAGACCCAGTACTTC. The encoded protein is CASRASLFSGGQETQYF. This chain uses TRBV7-2 with TRBJ2-5, with TRBD2 matching over 9 bases. Germline trimming cut 6 bases from V and 1 base from J; bases unmatched to any gene: 12. The CDR3 is 17 amino acids. From germline, CDR1 is SGHTA and CDR2 FQGNSA.